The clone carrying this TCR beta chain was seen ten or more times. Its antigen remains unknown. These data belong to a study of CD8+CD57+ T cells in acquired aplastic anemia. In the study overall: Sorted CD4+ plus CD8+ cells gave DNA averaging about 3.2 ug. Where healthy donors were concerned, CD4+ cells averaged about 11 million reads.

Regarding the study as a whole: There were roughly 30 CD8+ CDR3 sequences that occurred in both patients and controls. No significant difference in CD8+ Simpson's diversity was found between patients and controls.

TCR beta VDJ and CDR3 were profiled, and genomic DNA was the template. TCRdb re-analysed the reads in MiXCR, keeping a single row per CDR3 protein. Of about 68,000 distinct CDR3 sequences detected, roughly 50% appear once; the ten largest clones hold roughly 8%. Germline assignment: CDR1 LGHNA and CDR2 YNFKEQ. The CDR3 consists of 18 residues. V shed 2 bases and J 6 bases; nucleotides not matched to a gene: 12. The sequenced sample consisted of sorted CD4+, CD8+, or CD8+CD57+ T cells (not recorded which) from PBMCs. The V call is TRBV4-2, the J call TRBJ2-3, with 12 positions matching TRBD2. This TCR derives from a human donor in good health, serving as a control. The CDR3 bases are TGTGCCAGCAGCCAACCTAGCGGGGGGGCTTTTTGGGTGGATACGCAGTATTTT. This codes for CASSQPSGGAFWVDTQYF.